This T cell receptor beta chain was identified during a study of OX40 agonist ivuxolimab in advanced cancers. Study background: A male proportion of 82.7% was recorded, with mean age approximately 57 years and range about 20 to 79. Eligibility admitted prior anti-PD-1, anti-PD-L1 or anti-CTLA-4 therapy; 30% to 40% had some.

Anyone with autoimmune disease history or systemic immunosuppression was excluded. Profiling relied on immunoSEQ multiplex PCR, and the TCRdb table lists in-frame clones only, not all of them. The repertoire includes fewer than 65,000 clones, around 90% of them detected once, and around 5% sits in the top ten. Germline loops: CDR1 MNHNS, CDR2 SASEGT. V dropped 6 bases and J dropped 7 bases, with 4 bases sitting between them. The CDR3 sequence is 10 residues long. The receptor was isolated from an adult with an advanced solid tumor such as melanoma, head and neck, liver or kidney cancer. The specimen comprised CD4+ or CD8+ T cells sorted from blood, sampled in a trial of the OX40 agonist ivuxolimab. The gene calls are TRBV6-1 and TRBJ2-1; the D is unclear. The CDR3 coding sequence is TGTGCCAGCAGAAAGAATGAGCAGTTCTTC. Its translation: CASRKNEQFF.